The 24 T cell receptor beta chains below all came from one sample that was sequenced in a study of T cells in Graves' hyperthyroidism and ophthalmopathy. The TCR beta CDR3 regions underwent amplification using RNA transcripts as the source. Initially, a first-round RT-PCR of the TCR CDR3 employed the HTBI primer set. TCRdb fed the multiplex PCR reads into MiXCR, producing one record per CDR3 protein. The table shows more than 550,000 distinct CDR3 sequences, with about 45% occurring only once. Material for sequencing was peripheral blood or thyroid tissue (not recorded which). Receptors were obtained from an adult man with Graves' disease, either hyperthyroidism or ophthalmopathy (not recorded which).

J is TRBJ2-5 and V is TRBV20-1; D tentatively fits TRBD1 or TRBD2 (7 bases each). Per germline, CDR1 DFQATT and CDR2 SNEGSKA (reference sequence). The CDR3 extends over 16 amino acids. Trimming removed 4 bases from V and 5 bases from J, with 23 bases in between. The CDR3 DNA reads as TGCAGTGCTACCCACTGGGAGGGGGCCATCGGGGAGACCCAGTACTTC. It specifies CSATHWEGAIGETQYF.

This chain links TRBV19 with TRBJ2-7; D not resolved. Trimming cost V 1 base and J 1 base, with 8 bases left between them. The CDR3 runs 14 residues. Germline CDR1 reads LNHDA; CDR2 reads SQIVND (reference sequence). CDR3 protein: CASSIAPSSYEQYF. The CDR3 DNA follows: TGTGCCAGTAGTATAGCCCCATCATCCTACGAGCAGTACTTC.

The CDR3 spells CASSSTGAEQYF. In DNA, the CDR3 is TGTGCCAGCTCATCGACAGGGGCCGAGCAGTACTTC. The chain carries TRBV10-3 and TRBJ2-7; 8 bases fit TRBD1. The CDR3 has 12 amino acids. Looked up from germline, CDR1 is ENHRY and CDR2 is SYGVKD. With V trimmed by 10 bases and J by 6 bases, 8 bases remained unmatched.

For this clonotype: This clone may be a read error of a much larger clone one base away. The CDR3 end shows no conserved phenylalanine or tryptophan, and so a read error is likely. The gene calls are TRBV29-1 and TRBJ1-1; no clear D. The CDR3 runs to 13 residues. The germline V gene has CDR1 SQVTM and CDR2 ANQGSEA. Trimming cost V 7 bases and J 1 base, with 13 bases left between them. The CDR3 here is CSARETANTEAFL. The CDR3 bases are TGCAGCGCGAGAGAGACGGCGAACACTGAAGCTTTCCTT.

This CDR3 reads CSARDPGQGNNSPLHF. The CDR3 DNA reads TGCAGTGCTAGAGATCCCGGGCAGGGGAATAATTCACCCCTCCACTTT. V gene TRBV20-1 combines with J gene TRBJ1-6; TRBD1 might be the D (6 bases). The CDR3 spans 16 residues. Germline CDR1 is DFQATT and CDR2 is SNEGSKA (reference sequence). V shed 0 bases and J shed 5 bases, with 14 bases lying between them.

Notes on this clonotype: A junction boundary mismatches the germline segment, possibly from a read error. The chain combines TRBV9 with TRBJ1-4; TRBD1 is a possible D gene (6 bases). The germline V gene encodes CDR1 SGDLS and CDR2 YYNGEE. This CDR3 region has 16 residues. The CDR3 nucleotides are TGCGCCAGCAGCTTGGAGTATTTCAGGGGACAAGAAAAACTGTTTTTT. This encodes CASSLEYFRGQEKLFF.

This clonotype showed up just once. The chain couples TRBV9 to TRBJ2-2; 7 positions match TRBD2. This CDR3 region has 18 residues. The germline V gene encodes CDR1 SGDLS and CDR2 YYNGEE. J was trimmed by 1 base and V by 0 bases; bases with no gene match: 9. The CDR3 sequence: CASSVAFGLAENTGELFF. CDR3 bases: TGTGCCAGCAGCGTAGCCTTCGGGCTAGCGGAGAACACCGGGGAGCTGTTTTTT. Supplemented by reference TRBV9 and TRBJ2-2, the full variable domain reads DSGVTQTPKHLITATGQRVTLRCSPRSGDLSVYWYQQSLDQGLQFLIQYYNGEERAKGNILERFSAQQFPDLHSELNLSSLELGDSALYFCASSVAFGLAENTGELFFGEGSRLTVL.

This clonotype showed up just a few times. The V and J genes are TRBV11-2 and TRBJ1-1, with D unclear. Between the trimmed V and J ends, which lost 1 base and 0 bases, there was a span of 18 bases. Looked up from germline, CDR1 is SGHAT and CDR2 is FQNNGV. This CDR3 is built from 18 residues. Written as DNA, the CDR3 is TGTGCCAGCAGCTTAGGTTTACCCATTGGAGTCGTGAACACTGAAGCTTTCTTT. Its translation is CASSLGLPIGVVNTEAFF.

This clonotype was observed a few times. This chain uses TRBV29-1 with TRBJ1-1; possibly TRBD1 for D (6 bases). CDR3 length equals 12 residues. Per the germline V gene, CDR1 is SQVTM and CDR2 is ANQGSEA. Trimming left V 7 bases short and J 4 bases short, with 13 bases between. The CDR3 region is CSGKGGATEAFF. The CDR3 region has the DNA TGCAGCGGCAAAGGGGGTGCCACTGAAGCTTTCTTT.

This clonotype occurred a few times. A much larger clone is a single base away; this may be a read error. The CDR3, as DNA: TGTGCCAGCAGCGCGGAGAGACCTAATTCACCCCTCCACTTT. It is translated as CASSAERPNSPLHF. The chain couples TRBV9 to TRBJ1-6; D is ambiguous. Germline CDR1 and CDR2: SGDLS and YYNGEE. Trimming shortened V by 3 bases and J by 6 bases, and 10 bases separated the two germline ends. This CDR3 comprises 14 residues.

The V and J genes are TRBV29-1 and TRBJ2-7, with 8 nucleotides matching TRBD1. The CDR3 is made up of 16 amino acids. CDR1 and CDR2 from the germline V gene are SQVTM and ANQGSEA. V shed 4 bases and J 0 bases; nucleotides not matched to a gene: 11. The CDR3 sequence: CSVAQGQGLSSYEQYF. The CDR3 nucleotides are TGCAGCGTTGCCCAAGGACAGGGCTTGAGCTCCTACGAGCAGTACTTC.

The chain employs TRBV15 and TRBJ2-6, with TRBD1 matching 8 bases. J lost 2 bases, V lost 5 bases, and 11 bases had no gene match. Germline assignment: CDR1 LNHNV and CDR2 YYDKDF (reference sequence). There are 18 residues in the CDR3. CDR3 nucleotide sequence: TGTGCCACCAGCTTGAAGCCGACAGGGGACGCTGGGGCCAACGTCCTGACTTTC. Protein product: CATSLKPTGDAGANVLTF.

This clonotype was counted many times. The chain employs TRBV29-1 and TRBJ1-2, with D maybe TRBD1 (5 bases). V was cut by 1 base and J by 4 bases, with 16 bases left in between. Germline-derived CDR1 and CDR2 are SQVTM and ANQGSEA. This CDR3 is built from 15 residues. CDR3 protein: CSVEGGSREGYGYTF. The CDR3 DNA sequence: TGCAGCGTTGAAGGGGGCAGCCGTGAGGGCTATGGCTACACCTTC.

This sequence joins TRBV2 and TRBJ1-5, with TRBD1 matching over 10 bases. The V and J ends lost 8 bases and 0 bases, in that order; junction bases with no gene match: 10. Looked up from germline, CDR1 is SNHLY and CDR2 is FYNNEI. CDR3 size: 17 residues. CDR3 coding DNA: TGTGCCAGCTCGGCACGGGGACAGGGGCTTAGCAATCAGCCCCAGCATTTT. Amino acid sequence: CASSARGQGLSNQPQHF.

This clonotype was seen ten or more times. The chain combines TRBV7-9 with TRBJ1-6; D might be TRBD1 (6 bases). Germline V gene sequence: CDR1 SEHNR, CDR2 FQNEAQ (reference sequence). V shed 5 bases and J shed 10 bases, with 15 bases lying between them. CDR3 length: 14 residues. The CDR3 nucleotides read TGTGCCAGCAGCGTTGTACAGGGTGAATCACCCCTCCACTTT. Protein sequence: CASSVVQGESPLHF.

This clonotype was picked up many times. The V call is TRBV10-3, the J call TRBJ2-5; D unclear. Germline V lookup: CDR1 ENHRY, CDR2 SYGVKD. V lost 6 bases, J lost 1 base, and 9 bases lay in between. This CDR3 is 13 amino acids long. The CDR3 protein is CAISPRVQETQYF. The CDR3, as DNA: TGTGCCATCAGCCCTCGCGTCCAAGAGACCCAGTACTTC.

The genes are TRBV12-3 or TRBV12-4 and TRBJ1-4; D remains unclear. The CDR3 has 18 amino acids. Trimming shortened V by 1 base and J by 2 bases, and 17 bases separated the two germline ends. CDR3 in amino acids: CASSLGGLLALTNEKLFF. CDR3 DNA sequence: TGTGCCAGCAGTTTAGGCGGACTTTTGGCTCTCACTAATGAAAAACTGTTTTTT.

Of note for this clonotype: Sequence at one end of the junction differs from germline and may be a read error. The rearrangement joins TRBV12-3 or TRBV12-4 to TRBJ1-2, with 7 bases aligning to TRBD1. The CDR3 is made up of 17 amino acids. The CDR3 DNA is TGTGCCAGCAGTTTAGGAGGGGCCGTCCAGGGGGACTATGGTTACACCTTC. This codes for CASSLGGAVQGDYGYTF.

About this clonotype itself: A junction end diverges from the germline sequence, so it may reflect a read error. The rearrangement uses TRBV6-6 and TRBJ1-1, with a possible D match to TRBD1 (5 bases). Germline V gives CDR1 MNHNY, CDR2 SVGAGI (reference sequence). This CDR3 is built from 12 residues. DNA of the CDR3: TGTGCCACCAACAGGTATAACACTGAAGCCTTCTTT. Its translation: CATNRYNTEAFF.

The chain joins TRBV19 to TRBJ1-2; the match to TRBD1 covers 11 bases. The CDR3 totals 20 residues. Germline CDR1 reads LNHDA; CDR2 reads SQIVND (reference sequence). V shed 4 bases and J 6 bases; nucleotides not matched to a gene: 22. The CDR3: CASSTPQPSGTGGNRNGYTF. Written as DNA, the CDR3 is TGTGCCAGTAGTACGCCTCAACCCTCCGGGACAGGGGGAAATCGGAATGGCTACACCTTC.

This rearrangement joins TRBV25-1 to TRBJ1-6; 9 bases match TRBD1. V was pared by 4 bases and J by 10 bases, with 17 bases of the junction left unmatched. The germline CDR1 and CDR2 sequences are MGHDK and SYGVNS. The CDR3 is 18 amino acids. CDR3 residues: CASSARDFRTGEGSPLHF. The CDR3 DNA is TGTGCCAGCAGTGCTAGAGACTTTCGGACAGGGGAAGGCTCACCCCTCCACTTT.

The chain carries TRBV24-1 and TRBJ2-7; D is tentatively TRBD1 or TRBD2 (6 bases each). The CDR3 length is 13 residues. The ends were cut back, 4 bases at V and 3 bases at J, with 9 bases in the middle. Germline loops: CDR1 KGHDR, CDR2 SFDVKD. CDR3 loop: CATSDRGGYEQYF. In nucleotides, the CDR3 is TGTGCCACCAGTGACAGGGGAGGCTACGAGCAGTACTTC.

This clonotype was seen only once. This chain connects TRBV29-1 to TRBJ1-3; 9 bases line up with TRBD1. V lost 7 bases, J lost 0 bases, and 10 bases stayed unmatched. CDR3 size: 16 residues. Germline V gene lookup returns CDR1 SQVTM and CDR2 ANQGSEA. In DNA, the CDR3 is TGCAGCGGACTGGGACAGGGCAGTTACTCTGGAAACACCATATATTTT. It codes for CSGLGQGSYSGNTIYF.

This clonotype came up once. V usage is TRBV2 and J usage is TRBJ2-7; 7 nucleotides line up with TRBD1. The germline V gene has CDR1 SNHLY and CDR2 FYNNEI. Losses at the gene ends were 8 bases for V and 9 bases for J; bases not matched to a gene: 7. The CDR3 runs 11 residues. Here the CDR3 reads CASDRETVQYF. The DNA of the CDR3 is TGTGCCAGCGACAGGGAGACCGTGCAGTACTTC.